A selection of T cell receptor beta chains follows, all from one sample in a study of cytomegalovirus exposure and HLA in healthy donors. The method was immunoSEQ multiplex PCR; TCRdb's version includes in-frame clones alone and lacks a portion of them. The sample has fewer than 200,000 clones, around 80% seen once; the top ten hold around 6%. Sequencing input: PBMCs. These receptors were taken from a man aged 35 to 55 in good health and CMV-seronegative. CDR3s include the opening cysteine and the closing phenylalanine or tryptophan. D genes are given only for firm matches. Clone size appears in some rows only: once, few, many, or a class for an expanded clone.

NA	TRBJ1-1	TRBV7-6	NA	TGTGCCAGCAGCTCGGGAGGGGGACCAGAAGCTTTCTTT	CASSSGGGPEAFF
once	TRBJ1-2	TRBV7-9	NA	TGTGCCAGCAGCCTCGGACAGCAATACCTCTATGGCTACACCTTC	CASSLGQQYLYGYTF
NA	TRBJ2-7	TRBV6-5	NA	TGTGCCAGCACACCCGGGTCCGGGTCTTCCTACGAGCAGTACTTC	CASTPGSGSSYEQYF
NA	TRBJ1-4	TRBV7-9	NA	TGTGCCAGCAGCTTAGATCGGGAAACTAATGAAAAACTGTTTTTT	CASSLDRETNEKLFF
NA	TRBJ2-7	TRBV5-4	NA	TGTGCCAGCAGCTTGGCTAGCGCAAACCTCGAGCAGTACTTC	CASSLASANLEQYF
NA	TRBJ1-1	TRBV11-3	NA	TGTGCCAGCAGCTTATCCGGGGGGGTCGGGGAGGTGGCCTTT	CASSLSGGVGEVAF
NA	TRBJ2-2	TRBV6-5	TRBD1	TGTGCCAGCAGTTGGACAGGAAACACCGGGGAGCTGTTTTTT	CASSWTGNTGELFF
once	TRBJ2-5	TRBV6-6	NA	TGTGCCAGCAGTTACTCGAGGCGGGCAGAGACCCAGTACTTC	CASSYSRRAETQYF
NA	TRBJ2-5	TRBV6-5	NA	TGTGCCAGCAGTGCGACTAGTAATTGGGAGACCCAGTACTTC	CASSATSNWETQYF
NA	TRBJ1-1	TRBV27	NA	TGTGCCAGCAGGTCGGATCAGGTGATGAACACTGAAGCTTTCTTT	CASRSDQVMNTEAFF
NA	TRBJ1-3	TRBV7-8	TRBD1	TGTGCCAGCAGCTTCTTTACAGGGGGGGGAAACACCATATATTTT	CASSFFTGGGNTIYF
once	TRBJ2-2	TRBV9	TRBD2	TGTGCCAGCAGCGGGACTAGCGGGGGCCCTGGGGGGGAGCTGTTTTTT	CASSGTSGGPGGELFF
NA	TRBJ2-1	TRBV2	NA	TGTGCCGGAACCCGGGGAGGCGGCTCCTACAATGAGCAGTTCTTC	CAGTRGGGSYNEQFF
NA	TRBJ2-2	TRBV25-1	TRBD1	TGTGCCAGCACTGGGACAGGGACTCCCGGGGAGCTGTTTTTT	CASTGTGTPGELFF
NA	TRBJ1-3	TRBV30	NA	TGTGCCTGGAGTCCACGGAGCCCTGGAAACACCATATATTTT	CAWSPRSPGNTIYF
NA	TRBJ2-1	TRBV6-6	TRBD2	TGTGCCTCTCTCTACAGTGGTAGCGGGGGGGCAGGTGAGCAGTTCTTC	CASLYSGSGGAGEQFF
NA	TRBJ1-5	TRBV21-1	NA	TGTGCCAGCATTACGACAGGACCCAGCAATCAGCCCCAGCATTTT	CASITTGPSNQPQHF
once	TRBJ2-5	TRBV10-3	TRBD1	TGTGCCATCAGTGAGTCGCTAGGACAGGGCACCCAAGAGACCCAGTACTTC	CAISESLGQGTQETQYF
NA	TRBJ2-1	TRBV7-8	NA	TGTGCCAGCAGCTCGGAGGGGGGGAGAAATGAGCAGTTCTTC	CASSSEGGRNEQFF
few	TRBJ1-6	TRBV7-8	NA	TGTGCCAGCAGCTTAGATCTTGGACTGGAAAATTCACCCCTCCACTTT	CASSLDLGLENSPLHF
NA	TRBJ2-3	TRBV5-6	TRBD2	TGTGCCAGCAGTAAAGGGACTAGCGGGGGAAATACGCAGTATTTT	CASSKGTSGGNTQYF
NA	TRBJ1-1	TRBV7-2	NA	TGTGCCAGCAGCTTAGAAGGGGGCACTGAAGCTTTCTTT	CASSLEGGTEAFF
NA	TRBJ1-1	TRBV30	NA	TGTGCCTGCCATGCGGGGACTGAAGCTTTCTTT	CACHAGTEAFF
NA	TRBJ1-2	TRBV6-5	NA	TGTGCCAGCAGTTACTCGATACAGGGAAACTCTGGCTACACCTTC	CASSYSIQGNSGYTF
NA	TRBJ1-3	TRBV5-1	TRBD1	TGCGCCAGCAGCTTGGACTGGGACAGGATTTCCGGAAACACCATATATTTT	CASSLDWDRISGNTIYF
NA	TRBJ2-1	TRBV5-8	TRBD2	TGTGCCAGCAGCTTGGTAATGCGGATGACTAGCGGGGGGCATGAGCAGTTCTTC	CASSLVMRMTSGGHEQFF
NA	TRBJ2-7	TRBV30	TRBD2	TGTGCCTGGAGTGGGGAGGGTTACGAGCAGTACTTC	CAWSGEGYEQYF
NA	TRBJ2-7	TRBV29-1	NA	TGCAGCGTTGGGTCTGTTAACAACTACGAGCAGTACTTC	CSVGSVNNYEQYF
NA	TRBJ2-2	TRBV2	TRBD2	TGTGCCAGCAGTGAAATGGGACTAGCGGCGAACACCGGGGAGCTGTTTTTT	CASSEMGLAANTGELFF
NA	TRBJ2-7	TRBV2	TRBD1	TGTGCCAGCGGGCCATGGGTCGCCGGGACAGGGGAAGGTCGCGAGCAGTACTTC	CASGPWVAGTGEGREQYF
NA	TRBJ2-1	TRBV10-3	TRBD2	TGTGCCATCAGTGAGACGCTAGCGGGGGCCTACAATGAGCAGTTCTTC	CAISETLAGAYNEQFF
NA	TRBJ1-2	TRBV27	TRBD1	TGTGCCAGCAGTTCAAACAGGGGCGGCTACACCTTC	CASSSNRGGYTF
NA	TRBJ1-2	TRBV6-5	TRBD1	TGTGCCAGCAGTTTTTCGGGACAGGGTATTTACTACACCTTC	CASSFSGQGIYYTF
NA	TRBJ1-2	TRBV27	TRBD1	TGTGCCAGCAGTTTCGCCGGGACAGGGGGCGGCTATGGCTACACCTTC	CASSFAGTGGGYGYTF
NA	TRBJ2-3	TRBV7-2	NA	TGTGCCAGCAGCTTCAGCGCGGGGTACGATACGCAGTATTTT	CASSFSAGYDTQYF
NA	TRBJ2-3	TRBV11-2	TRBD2	TGTGCCAGCAGCTTAGAGGCTAGCGGGGGAGAAGATACGCAGTATTTT	CASSLEASGGEDTQYF
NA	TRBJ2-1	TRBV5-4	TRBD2	TGTGCCAGCAGCCCGACTAGCAACTCCTACAATGAGCAGTTCTTC	CASSPTSNSYNEQFF
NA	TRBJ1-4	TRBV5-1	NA	TGCGCCAGCAGCCCAGACGGGTGGAATGAAAAACTGTTTTTT	CASSPDGWNEKLFF
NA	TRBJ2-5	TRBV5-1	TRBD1	TGCGCCAGCAGACCGGGACAGGAGGAGACCCAGTACTTC	CASRPGQEETQYF
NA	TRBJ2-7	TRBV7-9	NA	TGTGCCAGCAGCGCCTTTAGCTCCTACGAGCAGTACTTC	CASSAFSSYEQYF
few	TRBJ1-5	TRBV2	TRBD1	TGTGCCAGCAGTGGACAGGGGAGCAATCAGCCCCAGCATTTT	CASSGQGSNQPQHF
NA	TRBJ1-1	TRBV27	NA	TGTGCCAGCAGGCCGTCTATGAGGAACACTGAAGCTTTCTTT	CASRPSMRNTEAFF
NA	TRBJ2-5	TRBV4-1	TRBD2	TGCGCCAGCAGCCCGGAGGCTAGCGGGGGAGGTGAGACCCAGTACTTC	CASSPEASGGGETQYF
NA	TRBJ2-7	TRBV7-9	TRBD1	TGTGCCAGCAGCTCCCCCGGGACAGGGGTAAACGAGCAGTACTTC	CASSSPGTGVNEQYF
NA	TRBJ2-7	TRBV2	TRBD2	TGTGCCAGCAGTGATGGTGGGAGGGCTGACGAGCAGTACTTC	CASSDGGRADEQYF
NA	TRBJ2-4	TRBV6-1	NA	TGTGCCAGCACTGAATTCCTAGCCAAAAACATTCAGTACTTC	CASTEFLAKNIQYF
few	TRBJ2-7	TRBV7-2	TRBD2	TGTGCCAGCAGCGTACCCGGGCTAGCGGGACGCCGCCACGAGCAGTACTTC	CASSVPGLAGRRHEQYF
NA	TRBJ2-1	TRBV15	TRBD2	TGTGCCACCAGCAGACCACGGACTAGCGGAGCCAATGAGCAGTTCTTC	CATSRPRTSGANEQFF
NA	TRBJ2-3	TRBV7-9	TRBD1	TGTGCCACCGACCGGACAGGGGGCCGAACAGATACGCAGTATTTT	CATDRTGGRTDTQYF
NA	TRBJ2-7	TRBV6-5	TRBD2	TGTGCCAGCAGTCCTACTAGCGGTGCTACCTACGAGCAGTACTTC	CASSPTSGATYEQYF